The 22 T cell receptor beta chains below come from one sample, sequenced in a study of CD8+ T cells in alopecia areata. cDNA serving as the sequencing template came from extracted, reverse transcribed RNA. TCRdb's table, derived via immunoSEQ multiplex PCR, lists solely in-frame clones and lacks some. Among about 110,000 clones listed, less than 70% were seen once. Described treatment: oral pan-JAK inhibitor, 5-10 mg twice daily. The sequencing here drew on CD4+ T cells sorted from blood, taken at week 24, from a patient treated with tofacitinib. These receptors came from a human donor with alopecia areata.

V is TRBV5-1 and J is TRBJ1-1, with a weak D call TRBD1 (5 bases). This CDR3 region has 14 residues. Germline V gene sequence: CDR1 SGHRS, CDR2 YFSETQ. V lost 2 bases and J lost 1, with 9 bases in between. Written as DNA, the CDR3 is TGCGCCAGCAGCTTCAGGGATCCGAACACTGAAGCTTTCTTT. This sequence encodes CASSFRDPNTEAFF.

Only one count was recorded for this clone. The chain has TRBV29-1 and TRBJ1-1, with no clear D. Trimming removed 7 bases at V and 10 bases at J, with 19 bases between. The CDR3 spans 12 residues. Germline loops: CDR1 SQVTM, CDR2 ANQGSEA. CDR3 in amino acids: CSADFAQEVAFF. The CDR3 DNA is TGCAGCGCCGACTTTGCTCAGGAAGTAGCTTTCTTT.

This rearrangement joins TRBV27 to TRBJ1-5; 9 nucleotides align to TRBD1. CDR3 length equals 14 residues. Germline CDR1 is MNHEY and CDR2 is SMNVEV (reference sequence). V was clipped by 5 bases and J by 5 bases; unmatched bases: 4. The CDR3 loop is CASSPGTGYQPQHF. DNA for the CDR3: TGTGCCAGCAGTCCTGGGACAGGGTATCAGCCCCAGCATTTT.

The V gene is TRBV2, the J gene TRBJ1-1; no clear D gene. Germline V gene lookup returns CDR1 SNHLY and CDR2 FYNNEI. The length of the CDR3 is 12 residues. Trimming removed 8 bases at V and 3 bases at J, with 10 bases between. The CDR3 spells CASHKGDTEAFF. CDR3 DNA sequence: TGTGCCAGCCACAAAGGAGACACTGAAGCTTTCTTT.

CDR3 DNA sequence: TGTGCCACCCGGCGTACTAACTATGGCTACACCTTC. Protein product: CATRRTNYGYTF. The chain employs TRBV11-2 and TRBJ1-2; D gene ambiguous. The germline V gene has CDR1 SGHAT and CDR2 FQNNGV. This CDR3 is built from 12 residues. The ends were cut back, 10 bases at V and 0 bases at J, with 9 bases in the middle.

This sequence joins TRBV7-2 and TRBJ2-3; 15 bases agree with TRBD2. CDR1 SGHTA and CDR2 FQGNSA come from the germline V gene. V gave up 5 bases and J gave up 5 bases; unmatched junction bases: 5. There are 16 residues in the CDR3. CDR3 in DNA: TGTGCCAGCAGCCGGACTAGCGGGGGGGCCGTAGATACGCAGTATTTT. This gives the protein CASSRTSGGAVDTQYF.

The CDR3 DNA reads TGCAGTGCGACAGGGTACAATGAGCAGTTCTTC. It encodes CSATGYNEQFF. This chain links TRBV20-1 with TRBJ2-1; 7 bases match TRBD1. Germline values: CDR1 DFQATT, CDR2 SNEGSKA (reference sequence). J lost 4 bases, V lost 6 bases, and 0 bases had no gene match. This CDR3 is 11 amino acids long.

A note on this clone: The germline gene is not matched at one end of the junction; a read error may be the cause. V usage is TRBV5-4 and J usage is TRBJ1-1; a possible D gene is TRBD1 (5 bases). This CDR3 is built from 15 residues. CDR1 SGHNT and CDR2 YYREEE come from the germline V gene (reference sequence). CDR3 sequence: CASTLGIRGAGEAFF. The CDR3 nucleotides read TGTGCCAGCACCTTGGGGATAAGGGGCGCGGGTGAAGCTTTCTTT.

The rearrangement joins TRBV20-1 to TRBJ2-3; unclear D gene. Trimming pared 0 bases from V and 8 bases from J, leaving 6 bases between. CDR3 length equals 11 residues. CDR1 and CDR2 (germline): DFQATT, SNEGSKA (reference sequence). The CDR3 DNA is TGCAGTGCTAGAGACGACGGTACGCAGTATTTT. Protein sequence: CSARDDGTQYF.

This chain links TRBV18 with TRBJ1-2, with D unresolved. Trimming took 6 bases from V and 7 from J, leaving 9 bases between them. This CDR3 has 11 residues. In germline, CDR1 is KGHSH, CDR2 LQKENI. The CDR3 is CASSPGSGYTF. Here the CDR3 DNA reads TGTGCCAGCTCCCCCGGGTCTGGCTACACCTTC.

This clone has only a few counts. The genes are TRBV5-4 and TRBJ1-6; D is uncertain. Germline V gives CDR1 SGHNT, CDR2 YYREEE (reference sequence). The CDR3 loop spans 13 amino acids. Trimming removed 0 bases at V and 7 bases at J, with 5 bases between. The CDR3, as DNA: TGTGCCAGCAGCTTGGCCCTCAATTCACCCCTCCACTTT. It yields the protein CASSLALNSPLHF.

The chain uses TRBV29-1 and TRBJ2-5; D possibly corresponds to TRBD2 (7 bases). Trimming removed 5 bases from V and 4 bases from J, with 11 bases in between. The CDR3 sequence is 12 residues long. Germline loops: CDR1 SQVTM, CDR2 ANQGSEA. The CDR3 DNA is TGCAGCGTTCGGGGGGCGGGAGAGACCCAGTACTTC. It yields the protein CSVRGAGETQYF. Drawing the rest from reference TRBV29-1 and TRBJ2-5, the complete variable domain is SAVISQKPSRDICQRGTSLTIQCQVDSQVTMMFWYRQQPGQSLTLIATANQGSEATYESGFVIDKFPISRPNLTFSTLTVSNMSPEDSSIYLCSVRGAGETQYFGPGTRLLVL.

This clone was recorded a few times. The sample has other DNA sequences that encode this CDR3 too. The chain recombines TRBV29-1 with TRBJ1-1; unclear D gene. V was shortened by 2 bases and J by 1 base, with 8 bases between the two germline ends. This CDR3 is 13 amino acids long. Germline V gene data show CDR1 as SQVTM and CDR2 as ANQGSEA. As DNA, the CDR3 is TGCAGCGTTGAATCCCCAGAGAACACTGAAGCTTTCTTT. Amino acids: CSVESPENTEAFF.

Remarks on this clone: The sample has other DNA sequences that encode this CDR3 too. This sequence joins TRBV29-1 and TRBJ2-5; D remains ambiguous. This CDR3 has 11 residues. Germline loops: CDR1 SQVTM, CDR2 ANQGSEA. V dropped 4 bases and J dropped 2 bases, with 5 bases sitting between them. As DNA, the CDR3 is TGCAGCGTTGCCAGTCAAGAGACCCAGTACTTC. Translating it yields CSVASQETQYF.

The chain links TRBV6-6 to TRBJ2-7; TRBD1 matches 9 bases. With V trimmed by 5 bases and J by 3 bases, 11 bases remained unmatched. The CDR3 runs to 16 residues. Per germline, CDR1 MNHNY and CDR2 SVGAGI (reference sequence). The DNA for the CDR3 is TGTGCCAGCAGTCCCGCAGCAGGGACAGGGATCTACGAGCAGTACTTC. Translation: CASSPAAGTGIYEQYF.

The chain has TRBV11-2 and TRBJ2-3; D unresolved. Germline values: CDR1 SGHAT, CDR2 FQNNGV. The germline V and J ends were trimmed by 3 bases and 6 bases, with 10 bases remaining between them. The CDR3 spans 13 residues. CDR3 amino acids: CASSLRPADTQYF. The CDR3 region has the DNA TGTGCCAGCAGCTTGCGACCGGCGGATACGCAGTATTTT.

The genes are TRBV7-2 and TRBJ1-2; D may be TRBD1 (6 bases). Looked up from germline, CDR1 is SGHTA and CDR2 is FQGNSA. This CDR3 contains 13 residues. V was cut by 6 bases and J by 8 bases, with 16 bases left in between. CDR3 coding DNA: TGTGCCAGCAGTCCTCCGGGAGGGGGAGGCTACACCTTC. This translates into CASSPPGGGGYTF.

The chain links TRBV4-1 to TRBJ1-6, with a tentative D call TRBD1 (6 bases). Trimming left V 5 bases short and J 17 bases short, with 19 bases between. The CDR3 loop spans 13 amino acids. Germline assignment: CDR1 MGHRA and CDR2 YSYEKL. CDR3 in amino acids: CASSRQEGRAFHF. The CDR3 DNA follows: TGCGCCAGCAGCAGACAGGAAGGGCGCGCTTTCCACTTT.

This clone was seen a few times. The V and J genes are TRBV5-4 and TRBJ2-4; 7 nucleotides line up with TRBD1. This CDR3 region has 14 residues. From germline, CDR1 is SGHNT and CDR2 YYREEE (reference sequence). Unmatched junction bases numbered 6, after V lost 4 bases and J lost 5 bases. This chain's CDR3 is CASSVQGRENIQYF. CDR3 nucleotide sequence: TGTGCCAGCAGCGTACAGGGGAGAGAAAACATTCAGTACTTC.

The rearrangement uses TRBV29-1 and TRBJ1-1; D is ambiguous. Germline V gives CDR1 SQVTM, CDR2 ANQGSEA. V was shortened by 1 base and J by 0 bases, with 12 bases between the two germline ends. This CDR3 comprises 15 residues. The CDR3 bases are TGCAGCGTTGAAGGGTTCGCGGCCATGAACACTGAAGCTTTCTTT. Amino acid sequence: CSVEGFAAMNTEAFF.

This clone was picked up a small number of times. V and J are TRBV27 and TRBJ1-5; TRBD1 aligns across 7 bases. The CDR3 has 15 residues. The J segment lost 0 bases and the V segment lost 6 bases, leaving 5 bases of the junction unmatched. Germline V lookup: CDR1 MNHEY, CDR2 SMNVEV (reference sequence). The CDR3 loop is CASSPGTDSNQPQHF. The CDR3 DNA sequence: TGTGCCAGCAGCCCTGGGACAGATAGCAATCAGCCCCAGCATTTT.

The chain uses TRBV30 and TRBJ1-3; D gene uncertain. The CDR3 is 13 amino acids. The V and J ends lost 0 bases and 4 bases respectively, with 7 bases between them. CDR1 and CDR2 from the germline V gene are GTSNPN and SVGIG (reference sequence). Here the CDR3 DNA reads TGTGCCTGGAGTGTAGGGCAGGGAAACACCATATATTTT. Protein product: CAWSVGQGNTIYF.